This is a list of T cell receptor beta chains from one sample in a study of T cell responses to AZD1222 COVID-19 vaccine. TCRdb's copy holds only in-frame clones and misses some; the assay was immunoSEQ multiplex PCR. The data show 180,000 or so clones, with approximately 90% seen just once and over 1.5% held by the top ten. This specimen was peripheral blood, taken 28 days after the second AZD1222 dose. All receptors derive from an adult who received the AZD1222 COVID-19 vaccine. Both conserved end residues are part of each CDR3.

V	length	J	CDR3
TRBV29-1	18	TRBJ2-3	CSVDLGTSGAFSTDTQYF
TRBV29-1	12	TRBJ1-5	CSARASNQPQHF
TRBV12-3/TRBV12-4	13	TRBJ1-2	CASSFEGDRSHTF
TRBV19	15	TRBJ1-4	CASSNAGTGNEKLFF
TRBV5-4	12	TRBJ2-2	CASSIDAGELFF
TRBV6-1	14	TRBJ1-1	CASSEGRVNTEAFF
TRBV5-5	16	TRBJ1-6	CASSLGSDSYNSPLHF
TRBV5-6	16	TRBJ1-6	CASSGDRGTYNSPLHF
TRBV2	15	TRBJ2-5	CASSTGLARVETQYF
TRBV2	14	TRBJ2-7	CASSVGHPRYEQYF
TRBV9	14	TRBJ2-2	CASSVAPLSGELFF
TRBV5-1	14	TRBJ2-1	CASSASGDYNEQFF
TRBV15	15	TRBJ1-5	CATSRRQGFDQPQHF
TRBV24-1	16	.	CATSDFNRDSPYEQYF
TRBV29-1	12	TRBJ1-1	CSVCQGDTEAFF
TRBV5-1	16	TRBJ2-3	CASSVTGRGNTDTQYF
TRBV3-1/TRBV3-2	12	TRBJ2-1	CASSLGGGEQFF
TRBV19	16	TRBJ2-7	CASSMTRGNPLYEQYF
TRBV7-9	13	TRBJ2-4	CASSLALKNIQYF
TRBV6-1	15	TRBJ1-1	CASSEVGRRGTEAFF
TRBV6-6	15	TRBJ1-5	CASSHTGGEGGPQHF
TRBV7-3	15	TRBJ2-7	CASSPDSGRFYEQYF
TRBV25-1	12	TRBJ1-1	CASSEGSLEAFF
TRBV3-1/TRBV3-2	14	TRBJ2-7	CASSQDPGSYEQYF
TRBV5-1	14	TRBJ2-7	CASSSAGTTGEQYF
TRBV12-5	15	TRBJ2-5	CASGLVIRKEGTQYF
TRBV3-1/TRBV3-2	14	TRBJ2-5	CASSPASARLTQYF
TRBV18	15	TRBJ2-7	CASSPGLAGVYEQYF
TRBV6-2/TRBV6-3	14	TRBJ2-7	CASSFRGPVYEQYF
TRBV28	16	TRBJ2-2	CASSLGGTGNTGELFF
TRBV2	14	TRBJ2-1	CASNPGRLLDEQFF
TRBV7-9	16	TRBJ2-3	CASSRGASTNTDTQYF
TRBV5-1	17	TRBJ2-3	CASSLPSGSSSTDTQYF
TRBV11-2	11	TRBJ2-1	CASRRHNEQFF
TRBV7-9	14	TRBJ2-1	CASSPRSGATEQFF
TRBV3-1/TRBV3-2	14	TRBJ1-2	CASSLSQGLGGYTF
TRBV18	15	TRBJ2-5	CASSPQRGREETQYF
TRBV4-1	15	TRBJ1-1	CASSPVDREAPEAFF
TRBV11-2	12	TRBJ1-1	CASSRTGTEAFF
TRBV2	16	TRBJ2-2	CASSTRQGSLAGELFF
TRBV30	11	TRBJ2-5	CAWSVGETQYF
TRBV7-2	13	TRBJ1-2	CASSPTGVGGYTF
TRBV2	12	TRBJ1-5	CASSGFDQPQHF
TRBV29-1	13	TRBJ1-5	CSAREGMDQPQHF
TRBV10-1	13	TRBJ2-3	CASSGESTDTQYF
TRBV9	13	TRBJ1-3	CASSVGPGNTIYF
TRBV12-3/TRBV12-4	13	TRBJ2-7	CASTRQGTYEQYF
TRBV5-6	12	TRBJ1-4	CASSFTNEKLFF
TRBV5-5	14	TRBJ2-1	CASSLALGGNEQFF
TRBV2	14	TRBJ1-5	CASTSDRGDQPQHF
TRBV11-2	15	TRBJ1-2	CASSSNRGRIYGYTF
TRBV7-8	15	TRBJ1-2	CASSPGPGTGLGYTF
TRBV9	16	TRBJ1-3	CASSVVGGFSGNTIYF